The sequence of this TCR beta chain was determined in a study of T-cell memory formation after mild COVID-19. Looking at the study overall: Largely donor-specific sequence clusters came from two donors. Study-level points and caveats: Second-wave clones reaching peak frequency on day 37 lacked confirmed SARS-CoV-2 specificity. Largely, contracting CD4+ clones fell within CM and EM, and contracting CD8+ clones within EMRA.

TCR alpha and TCR beta cDNA libraries with sample barcodes and UMIs came from 5'RACE using constant-segment primers. MiXCR, applied by TCRdb to the 5' RACE reads, yields one record per CDR3 protein. The profile shows 390,000 or so distinct CDR3 sequences, 15% to 20% of them singletons. This clonotype was counted a few times. Its antigen is unidentified. The sample consisted of PBMCs or a T cell subset sorted from them (not recorded which). This clonotype originated in a man aged 18 to 29 who had mild COVID-19 (a few samples of this study predate the infection). Cell type and time point are not known.

The CDR3 spells CAISGVGINEKLFF. The DNA of the CDR3 is TGTGCCATCAGCGGGGTGGGGATAAATGAAAAACTGTTTTTT. The V gene is TRBV10-3, the J gene TRBJ1-4; no definite D call. The CDR3 is 14 amino acids. Germline V gives CDR1 ENHRY, CDR2 SYGVKD. With 6 bases removed from V and 5 bases from J, the gap between germline ends came to 13 bases.